This TCR beta chain emerged from a study of CD8 T cell repertoires and HIV-1 epitope variants. In the study overall: Separate wells received one of Twenty-five Gag or Nef variant peptides. Tested: three Gag epitope families, Nef HW9 and YT9. Enriched T cells were co-cultured with equal numbers of autologous T cell-negative antigen-presenting cells.

The CDR3 is 16 residues long. The ends lost 3 bases at V and 0 bases at J; junction bases unmatched: 4. The table came from immunoSEQ multiplex PCR; TCRdb's copy has only in-frame clones and leaves some out. The profile shows about 3,100 clones, about 70% of them singletons. About this clone itself: The antigen is unknown.

The sequencing input was cultured CD8+ T cells derived from PBMCs. The chain combines TRBV23-1 with TRBJ1-1; 10 bases align to TRBD1. TRBV23-1 qualifies as an ORF whose function is uncertain. This clonotype was obtained from a male donor with HIV. CDR3 sequence: CASSHSGTGVNTEAFF. CDR3 bases: TGCGCCAGCAGTCATTCCGGGACAGGGGTGAACACTGAAGCTTTCTTT.